The clone carrying this TCR beta chain has at least ten counts. Authors of the study amplified TCR beta CDR3 regions from RNA transcripts. The HTBI set primed first-round TCR CDR3 RT-PCR. TCRdb re-called the multiplex PCR reads through MiXCR, storing one row per CDR3 protein. The table records a few hundred thousand distinct CDR3 sequences, roughly 15% of them present only once. This sample was taken from a study of T cells in Graves' hyperthyroidism and ophthalmopathy. V was cut by 8 bases and J by 2 bases, with 4 bases left in between. The germline gives CDR1 MDHEN, CDR2 SYDVKM. The CDR3 contains 12 residues. Lactation, pregnancy, other autoimmune disease or uncontrolled infection excluded patients.

The source of this sequence is a woman under 30 with Graves' hyperthyroidism. The genes are TRBV28 and TRBJ2-6; D is uncertain. The sample comprised blood. In DNA, the CDR3 is TGTGCCAGCGAGACTGGGGCCAACGTCCTGACTTTC. This gives the protein CASETGANVLTF. Using reference TRBV28 and TRBJ2-6 for the parts outside the CDR3, the full variable domain is DVKVTQSSRYLVKRTGEKVFLECVQDMDHENMFWYRQDPGLGLRLIYFSYDVKMKEKGDIPEGYSVSREKKERFSLILESASTNQTSMYLCASETGANVLTFGAGSRLTVL.